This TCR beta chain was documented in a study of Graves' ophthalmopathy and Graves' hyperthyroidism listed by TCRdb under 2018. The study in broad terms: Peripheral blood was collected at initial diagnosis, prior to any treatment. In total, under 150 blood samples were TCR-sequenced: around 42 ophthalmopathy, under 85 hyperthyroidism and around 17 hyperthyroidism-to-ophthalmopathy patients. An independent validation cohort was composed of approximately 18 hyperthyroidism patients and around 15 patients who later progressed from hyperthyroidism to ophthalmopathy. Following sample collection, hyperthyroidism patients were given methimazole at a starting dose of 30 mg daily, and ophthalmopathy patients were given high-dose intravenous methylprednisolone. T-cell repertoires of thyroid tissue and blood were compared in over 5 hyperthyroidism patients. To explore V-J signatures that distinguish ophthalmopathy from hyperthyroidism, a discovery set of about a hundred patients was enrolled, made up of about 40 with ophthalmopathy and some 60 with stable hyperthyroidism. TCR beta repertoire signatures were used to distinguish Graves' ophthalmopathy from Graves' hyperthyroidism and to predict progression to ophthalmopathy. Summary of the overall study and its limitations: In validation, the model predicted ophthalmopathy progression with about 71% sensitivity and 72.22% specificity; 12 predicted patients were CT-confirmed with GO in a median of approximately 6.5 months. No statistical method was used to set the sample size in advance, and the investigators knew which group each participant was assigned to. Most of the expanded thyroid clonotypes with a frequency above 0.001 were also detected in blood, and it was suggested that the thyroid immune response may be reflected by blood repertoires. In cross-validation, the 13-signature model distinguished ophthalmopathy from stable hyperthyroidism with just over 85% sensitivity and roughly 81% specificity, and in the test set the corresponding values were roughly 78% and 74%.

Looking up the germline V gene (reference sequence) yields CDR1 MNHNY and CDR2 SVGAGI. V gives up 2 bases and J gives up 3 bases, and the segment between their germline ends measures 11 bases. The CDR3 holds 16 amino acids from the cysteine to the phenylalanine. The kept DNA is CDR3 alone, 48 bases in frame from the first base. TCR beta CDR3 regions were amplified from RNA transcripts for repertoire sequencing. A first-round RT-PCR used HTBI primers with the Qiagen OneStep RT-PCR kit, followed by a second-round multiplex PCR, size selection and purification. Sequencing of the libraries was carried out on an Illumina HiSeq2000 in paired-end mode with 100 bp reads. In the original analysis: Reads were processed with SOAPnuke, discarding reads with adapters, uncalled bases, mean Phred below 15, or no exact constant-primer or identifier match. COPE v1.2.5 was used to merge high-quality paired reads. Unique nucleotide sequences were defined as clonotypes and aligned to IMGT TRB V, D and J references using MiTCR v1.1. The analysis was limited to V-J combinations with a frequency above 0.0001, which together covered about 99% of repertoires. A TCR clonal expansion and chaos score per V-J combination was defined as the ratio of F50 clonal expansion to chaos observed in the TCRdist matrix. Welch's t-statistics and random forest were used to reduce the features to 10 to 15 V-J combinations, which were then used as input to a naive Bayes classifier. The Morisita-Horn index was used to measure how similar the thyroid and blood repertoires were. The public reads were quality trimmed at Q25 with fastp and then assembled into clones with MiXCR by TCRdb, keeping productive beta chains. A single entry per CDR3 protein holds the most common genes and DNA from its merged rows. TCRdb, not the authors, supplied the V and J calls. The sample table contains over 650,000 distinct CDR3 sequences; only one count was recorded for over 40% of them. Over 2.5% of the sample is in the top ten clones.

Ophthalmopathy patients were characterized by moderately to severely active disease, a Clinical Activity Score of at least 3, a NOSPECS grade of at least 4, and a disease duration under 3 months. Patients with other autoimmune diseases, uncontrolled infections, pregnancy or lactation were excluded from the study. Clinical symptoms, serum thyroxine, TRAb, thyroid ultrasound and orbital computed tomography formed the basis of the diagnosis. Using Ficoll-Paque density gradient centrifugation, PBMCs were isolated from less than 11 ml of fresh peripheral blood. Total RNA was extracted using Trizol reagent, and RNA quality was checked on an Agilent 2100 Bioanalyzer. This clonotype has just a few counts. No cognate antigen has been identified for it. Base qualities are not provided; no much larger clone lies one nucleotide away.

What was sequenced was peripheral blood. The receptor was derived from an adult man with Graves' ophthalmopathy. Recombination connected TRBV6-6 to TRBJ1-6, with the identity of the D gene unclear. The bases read TGTGCCAGCAGTTACACTTGGACGGGCTATAATTCACCCCTCCACTTT. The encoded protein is CASSYTWTGYNSPLHF.